The T cell receptor (beta chain) described here comes from a study of blood T cell repertoires in COVID-19. Study-wide background: COVID-19 samples, acute and convalescent, were from the United States, Italy and Spain. The cDNA or gDNA used as material had been derived from T cells, B-cell-depleted T cells, or PBMCs.

All enrollees were roughly 18 to 90 years old and from about two dozen US areas. Source study methods: By means of reference gene primer amplification, nucleated cell counts were estimated. Clones were read by immunoSEQ multiplex PCR, and TCRdb kept only the in-frame ones, dropping some. For V, J and clone size, that table is used; D and trimming come from the DNA. The sample lists over 250,000 clones, approximately 78% occurring once. This sequence originates from a man aged 35 to 55 who had been exposed to COVID-19. The sequencing input was PBMCs or T cells enriched from blood (not recorded which).

In DNA form, the CDR3 reads TGTGCCACCAGCAGAGGGGGCACCACCTACGAGCAGTACTTC. Its translation: CATSRGGTTYEQYF. This chain joins TRBV15 and TRBJ2-7, with D perhaps TRBD1 (5 bases). The germline V gene encodes CDR1 LNHNV and CDR2 YYDKDF (reference sequence). V was clipped by 1 base and J by 2 bases, with 9 bases between them. The CDR3 runs 14 residues.